These 19 T cell receptor beta chains were all obtained from the same sample, sequenced in a study of cytotoxic CD8 clonotypes in ibrutinib-treated CLL. Data came from immunoSEQ multiplex PCR; TCRdb stores just in-frame clones and leaves some out. The top ten clones hold 10% to 15% of a sample with more than 150,000 clones, approximately 72% of them seen once. The material was PBMCs, obtained after 24 months of ibrutinib treatment. The source is a human donor with chronic lymphocytic leukemia.

J is TRBJ2-3 and V is TRBV7-2; D call uncertain. The CDR3 sequence is 16 residues long. Trimming took 1 base from V and 2 from J, leaving 13 bases between them. Germline CDR1 and CDR2: SGHTA and FQGNSA. CDR3 sequence reads: CASSLDWRSVTDTQYF. The CDR3 nucleotides read TGTGCCAGCAGCTTAGACTGGAGATCTGTCACAGATACGCAGTATTTT. The full variable domain, completed using reference TRBV7-2 and TRBJ2-3, is GAGVSQSPSNKVTEKGKDVELRCDPISGHTALYWYRQSLGQGLEFLIYFQGNSAPDKSGLPSDRFSAERTGGSVSTLTIQRTQQEDSAVYLCASSLDWRSVTDTQYFGPGTRLTVL.

A few counts support this clone. The chain joins TRBV2 to TRBJ1-2, with 7 positions matching TRBD1. V was clipped by 10 bases and J by 3 bases; unmatched bases: 8. This CDR3 has 13 residues. Germline V gene lookup returns CDR1 SNHLY and CDR2 FYNNEI. The CDR3 region is CATTGVRDYGYTF. The CDR3 DNA reads TGTGCCACCACAGGGGTTCGAGACTATGGCTACACCTTC.

The V gene is TRBV5-1, the J gene TRBJ2-2; perhaps D is TRBD1 or TRBD2 (5 bases each). The CDR3 is 16 residues long. CDR1 and CDR2 from the germline V gene are SGHRS and YFSETQ. Trimming removed 4 bases at V and 2 bases at J, with 15 bases between. The CDR3 loop is CASSRDPAGNTGELFF. In DNA, the CDR3 is TGCGCCAGCAGCCGGGACCCCGCTGGAAACACCGGGGAGCTGTTTTTT.

The chain joins TRBV7-2 to TRBJ2-1; D remains ambiguous. The CDR3 loop spans 13 amino acids. The V end lost 4 bases, the J end lost 8 bases, and 12 bases lay between the germline ends. Germline values: CDR1 SGHTA, CDR2 FQGNSA. The CDR3 region has the DNA TGTGCCAGCAGCTCCAGCTCAGCCCATGAGCAGTTCTTC. Its protein is CASSSSSAHEQFF. The full variable domain, with the rest looked up from reference TRBV7-2 and TRBJ2-1, is GAGVSQSPSNKVTEKGKDVELRCDPISGHTALYWYRQSLGQGLEFLIYFQGNSAPDKSGLPSDRFSAERTGGSVSTLTIQRTQQEDSAVYLCASSSSSAHEQFFGPGTRLTVL.

The V gene is TRBV7-2, the J gene TRBJ2-3; 7 nucleotides agree with TRBD2. This CDR3 comprises 16 residues. The V gene's germline CDR1 is SGHTA and CDR2 FQGNSA. V lost 0 bases and J lost 4; bases outside the gene matches: 7. The CDR3 loop is CASSLAGIAGADTQYF. DNA for the CDR3: TGTGCCAGCAGCTTAGCGGGGATTGCGGGAGCAGATACGCAGTATTTT.

The chain links TRBV5-1 to TRBJ2-7; possibly TRBD1 or TRBD2 for D (5 bases each). Between the trimmed V and J ends, which lost 0 bases and 5 bases, there was a span of 15 bases. The germline CDR1 and CDR2 sequences are SGHRS and YFSETQ. This CDR3 has 15 amino acids. CDR3 sequence (DNA): TGCGCCAGCAGCTTGGCCTTCGGGGCAGCCGACGAGCAGTACTTC. Protein product: CASSLAFGAADEQYF.

The V and J genes are TRBV5-4 and TRBJ1-5; the D gene is possibly TRBD1 (5 bases). The CDR3 consists of 13 residues. The V end was cut by 7 bases, the J end by 5 bases, with 13 bases between. Germline V gene lookup returns CDR1 SGHNT and CDR2 YYREEE (reference sequence). The CDR3 here is CASGGGLDQPQHF. Written as DNA, the CDR3 is TGTGCCAGCGGGGGGGGACTGGATCAGCCCCAGCATTTT.

The rearrangement joins TRBV5-6 to TRBJ1-2; D gene unclear. Per germline, CDR1 SGHDT and CDR2 YYEEEE. The CDR3 is 16 amino acids. The germline V and J ends were trimmed by 4 bases and 0 bases, with 16 bases remaining between them. The CDR3 here is CASSPGYIYTNYGYTF. CDR3 bases: TGTGCCAGCAGCCCAGGATACATCTATACTAACTATGGCTACACCTTC.

The chain carries TRBV5-5 and TRBJ2-2; D is uncertain. Germline V CDR1 and CDR2: SGHKS, YYEKEE (reference sequence). CDR3 length: 13 residues. Trimming left V 3 bases short and J 6 bases short, with 9 bases between. This CDR3 is CASSWEFSGELFF. Written as DNA, the CDR3 is TGTGCCAGCAGCTGGGAATTCTCCGGGGAGCTGTTTTTT.

This clone was seen more than once but under ten times. The V gene is TRBV6-5, the J gene TRBJ1-2, with TRBD1 matching over 12 bases. Losses at the gene ends were 0 bases for V and 5 bases for J; bases not matched to a gene: 4. CDR3 length: 16 residues. Germline-derived CDR1 and CDR2 are MNHEY and SVGAGI. The CDR3 bases are TGTGCCAGCAGTTACTCGGGACAGGGGGCTCGTTATGGCTACACCTTC. This encodes CASSYSGQGARYGYTF.

This clone was observed a handful of times. The V and J genes are TRBV28 and TRBJ1-2, with D perhaps matching TRBD1 (5 bases). This CDR3 has 13 residues. V lost 5 bases, J lost 6 bases, and 13 bases lay in between. CDR1 is MDHEN and CDR2 is SYDVKM in the germline V gene. The CDR3 nucleotides read TGTGCCAGCAGTATCCCAGGGTCGCATGGCTACACCTTC. Translation: CASSIPGSHGYTF.

This chain connects TRBV7-6 to TRBJ2-2; the match to TRBD2 covers 7 bases. This CDR3 has 15 amino acids. Losses at the gene ends were 7 bases for V and 6 bases for J; bases not matched to a gene: 11. The V gene's germline CDR1 is SGHVS and CDR2 FNYEAQ. CDR3 amino acids: CASTLGAGDPGELFF. CDR3 sequence (DNA): TGTGCCAGCACCCTCGGGGCGGGAGACCCCGGGGAGCTGTTTTTT.

Comment on this clone: Other nucleotide sequences in the sample specify the same CDR3. The chain recombines TRBV5-1 with TRBJ2-2; no clear D. Trimming took off 0 bases at V and 4 bases at J, with 4 bases between the two ends. The CDR3 is made up of 13 amino acids. Germline CDR1 is SGHRS and CDR2 is YFSETQ. The CDR3 DNA sequence: TGCGCCAGCAGCTTGGAGAGCACCGGGGAGCTGTTTTTT. It specifies CASSLESTGELFF.

This chain joins TRBV5-4 and TRBJ2-7, with D maybe TRBD1 (6 bases). Trimming left V 4 bases short and J 2 bases short, with 16 bases between. The germline gives CDR1 SGHNT, CDR2 YYREEE (reference sequence). CDR3 length: 15 residues. The CDR3 here is CASSIGQRRTYEQYF. CDR3 in DNA: TGTGCCAGCAGCATCGGACAGAGAAGGACCTACGAGCAGTACTTC. The entire variable domain, with the rest obtained from reference TRBV5-4 and TRBJ2-7, is as follows: ETGVTQSPTHLIKTRGQQVTLRCSSQSGHNTVSWYQQALGQGPQFIFQYYREEENGRGNFPPRFSGLQFPNYSSELNVNALELDDSALYLCASSIGQRRTYEQYFGPGTRLTVT.

V usage is TRBV7-9 and J usage is TRBJ1-4; D is ambiguous. Germline values: CDR1 SEHNR, CDR2 FQNEAQ (reference sequence). The V and J ends lost 5 bases and 3 bases respectively, with 13 bases between them. This CDR3 is 15 amino acids long. In nucleotides, the CDR3 is TGTGCCAGCAGCCCCCCCTCGTCGGCTAATGAAAAACTGTTTTTT. Residues: CASSPPSSANEKLFF.

This chain connects TRBV5-6 to TRBJ2-3; 9 positions agree with TRBD2. Germline V lookup: CDR1 SGHDT, CDR2 YYEEEE. Trimming took 0 bases from V and 2 from J; bases not matched to a gene: 4. The CDR3 runs to 16 residues. CDR3 amino acids: CASSLETSGVTDTQYF. CDR3 DNA sequence: TGTGCCAGCAGCTTGGAGACTAGCGGAGTCACAGATACGCAGTATTTT.

The CDR3 DNA sequence: TGTGCCACCAGCAGAGGGTGGGGGAAAGTCGGGGAGCTGTTTTTT. Translated: CATSRGWGKVGELFF. The rearrangement links TRBV15 to TRBJ2-2; D possibly matches TRBD1 or TRBD2 (5 bases each). Germline assignment: CDR1 LNHNV and CDR2 YYDKDF (reference sequence). V lost 1 base to trimming and J lost 7 bases, with 13 bases between them. The CDR3 runs 15 residues.

J is TRBJ2-5 and V is TRBV7-9, with a weak D call TRBD1 (6 bases). The CDR3 covers 14 residues. Germline V gene sequence: CDR1 SEHNR, CDR2 FQNEAQ (reference sequence). V lost 5 bases, J lost 0 bases, and 10 bases lay in between. CDR3 nucleotide sequence: TGTGCCAGCAGCCAGACAGGAAACCAAGAGACCCAGTACTTC. Residues: CASSQTGNQETQYF.

The CDR3 protein is CASSQVGSSTGTDTQYF. The CDR3 DNA sequence: TGTGCCAGCAGCCAAGTGGGTAGTTCAACTGGCACAGATACGCAGTATTTT. This chain links TRBV4-2 with TRBJ2-3; D is ambiguous. This CDR3 spans 17 amino acids. Germline CDR1 reads LGHNA; CDR2 reads YNFKEQ. V was clipped by 1 base and J by 1 base, with 15 bases between them.